This TCR beta chain was sequenced in a study of blood T cells in healthy people across ages. Drawn from each donor were 7.5 to 10 milliliters of peripheral blood. A second PCR of about 6 to 11 cycles used a sample-barcoded 5' primer and a J-beta primer mix. Tags on each cDNA molecule came from a template-switch adaptor with 12 random nucleotides. TCRdb processed the 5' RACE reads anew with MiXCR; each CDR3 protein has one entry. The table has about 1 million distinct CDR3 sequences, around 25% seen once. Between the trimmed V and J ends, which lost 0 bases and 12 bases, there was a span of 11 bases. This CDR3 is 13 amino acids long. The same sample was also studied in work on T cells of mothers and their children. As that report states: Each mother gave over 8.5 million TCR beta CDR3 reads; each child, about 3 million.

This clonotype originated in a girl between 2 and 10 years old in good health. The specimen was blood. The chain couples TRBV12-3 or TRBV12-4 to TRBJ1-4; D not resolved. The CDR3 spells CASSLAPAPELFF. Written as DNA, the CDR3 is TGTGCCAGCAGTTTAGCGCCGGCCCCAGAACTGTTTTTT.